This T cell receptor (beta chain) originates from a study of blood T cell repertoires in COVID-19. Study context: Sources were T cells, B-cell-depleted T cells, or PBMCs; the material itself was cDNA or gDNA.

Using immunoSEQ multiplex PCR, the repertoire was profiled, and TCRdb retains in-frame clones only, with some absent. The sample lists about 100,000 clones; about 90% were seen once. This clone was seen a handful of times. The germline CDR1 and CDR2 sequences are MGHDK and SYGVNS. The ends lost 7 bases at V and 5 bases at J; junction bases unmatched: 12. The CDR3 consists of 15 residues. This sequence joins TRBV25-1 and TRBJ1-1; 8 nucleotides align to TRBD1. Specimen: peripheral blood. The TCR comes from a man between 25 and 39 years old in a cohort sampled during active COVID-19. CDR3: CASTGTGGLATEAFF. DNA for the CDR3: TGTGCCAGCACCGGAACAGGGGGACTGGCGACTGAAGCTTTCTTT. The whole variable domain, remainder taken from reference TRBV25-1 and TRBJ1-1, is EADIYQTPRYLVIGTGKKITLECSQTMGHDKMYWYQQDPGMELHLIHYSYGVNSTEKGDLSSESTVSRIRTEHFPLTLESARPSHTSQYLCASTGTGGLATEAFFGQGTRLTVV.